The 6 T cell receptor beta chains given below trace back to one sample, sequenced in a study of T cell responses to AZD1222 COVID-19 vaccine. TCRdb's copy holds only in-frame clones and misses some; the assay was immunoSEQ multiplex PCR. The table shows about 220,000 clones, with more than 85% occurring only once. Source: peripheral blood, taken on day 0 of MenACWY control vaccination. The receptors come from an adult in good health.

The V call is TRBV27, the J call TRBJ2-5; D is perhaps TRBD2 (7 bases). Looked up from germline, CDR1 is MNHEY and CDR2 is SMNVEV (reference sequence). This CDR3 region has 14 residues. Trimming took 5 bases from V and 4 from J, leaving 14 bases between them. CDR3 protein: CASSVLGGGETQYF. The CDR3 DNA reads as TGTGCCAGCAGTGTATTAGGGGGGGGAGAGACCCAGTACTTC.

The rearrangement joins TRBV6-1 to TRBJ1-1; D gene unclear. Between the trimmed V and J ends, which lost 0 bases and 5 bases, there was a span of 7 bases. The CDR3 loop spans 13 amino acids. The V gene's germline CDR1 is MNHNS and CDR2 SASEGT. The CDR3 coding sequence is TGTGCCAGCAGTGAAGCGAGGAGAACTGAAGCTTTCTTT. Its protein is CASSEARRTEAFF.

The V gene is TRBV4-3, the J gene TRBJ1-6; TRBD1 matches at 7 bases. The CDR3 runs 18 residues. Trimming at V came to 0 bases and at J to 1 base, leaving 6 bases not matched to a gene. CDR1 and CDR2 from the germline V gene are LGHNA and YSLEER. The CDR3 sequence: CASSQEAAGGSYNSPLHF. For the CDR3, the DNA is TGCGCCAGCAGCCAAGAGGCAGCAGGGGGATCCTATAATTCACCCCTCCACTTT.

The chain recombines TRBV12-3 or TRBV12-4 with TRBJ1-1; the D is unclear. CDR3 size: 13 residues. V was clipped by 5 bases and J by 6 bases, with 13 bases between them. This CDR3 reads CASSVRDGSEAFF. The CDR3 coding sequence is TGTGCCAGCAGTGTCCGGGATGGCTCTGAAGCTTTCTTT.

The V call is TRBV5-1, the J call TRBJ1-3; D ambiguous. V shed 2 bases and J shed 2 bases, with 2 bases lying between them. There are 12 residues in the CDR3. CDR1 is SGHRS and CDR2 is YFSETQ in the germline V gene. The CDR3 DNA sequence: TGCGCCAGCAGCTTACCTGGAAACACCATATATTTT. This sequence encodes CASSLPGNTIYF. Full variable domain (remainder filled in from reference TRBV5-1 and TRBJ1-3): KAGVTQTPRYLIKTRGQQVTLSCSPISGHRSVSWYQQTPGQGLQFLFEYFSETQRNKGNFPGRFSGRQFSNSRSEMNVSTLELGDSALYLCASSLPGNTIYFGEGSWLTVV.

In DNA, the CDR3 is TGTGCCAGCAGCCAAGGGAGGGGTCGCAACTATGGCTACACCTTC. It specifies CASSQGRGRNYGYTF. The V gene is TRBV4-2, the J gene TRBJ1-2, with a weak D call TRBD1 (5 bases). The CDR3 has 15 amino acids. Trimming cost V 1 base and J 2 bases, with 11 bases left between them. Germline assignment: CDR1 LGHNA and CDR2 YNFKEQ.